One and the same sample provided the 26 T cell receptor beta chains below, sequenced in a study of blood T cells in healthy people across ages (dated by TCRdb to the mid-2010s). Library preparation used 5' RACE. The instrument was an Illumina HiSeq 2500. A second PCR of about 7 to 12 cycles was performed with a sample-barcoded 5' primer and a J-beta primer mix. The raw public data were reprocessed by TCRdb itself: fastp quality trimming at Q25, MiXCR clonotype calling, in-frame beta chains only. Every distinct CDR3 protein forms one entry, paired with its most common genes and DNA. Within this sample are roughly 2 million distinct CDR3 sequences, with about 49% of them counted one time only. The ten top clones hold over 2% of the sample. The sequenced sample consisted of blood. These receptor sequences come from a woman aged 40 to 49 in good health.

This clonotype is a singleton in its sample. The chain carries TRBV20-1 and TRBJ1-6, with D perhaps TRBD1 (5 bases). CDR3 length: 17 amino acids. Trimming stripped 0 bases from V and 6 bases from J, with 18 bases between. Germline V CDR1 and CDR2: DFQATT, SNEGSKA (reference sequence). The CDR3 bases are TGCAGTGCTAGAGATGAACGAAAAGGGACGGTTAATTCACCCCTCCACTTT. Translated, it gives CSARDERKGTVNSPLHF.

The rearrangement uses TRBV4-2 and TRBJ2-2; D gene ambiguous. V was pared by 0 bases and J by 1 base, with 12 bases between. Germline V gene sequence: CDR1 LGHNA, CDR2 YNFKEQ. This CDR3 contains 17 residues. In DNA form, the CDR3 reads TGTGCCAGCAGCCAAGATCTTACCCCACTGAACACCGGGGAGCTGTTTTTT. Its translation: CASSQDLTPLNTGELFF.

V gene TRBV4-3 combines with J gene TRBJ2-7; the match to TRBD2 covers 9 bases. V lost 4 bases to trimming and J lost 2 bases; unmatched junction nucleotides: 6. Germline V gives CDR1 LGHNA, CDR2 YSLEER. The CDR3 consists of 15 residues. The CDR3 DNA sequence: TGCGCCAGCAGCCGGGGACTAGCAAGCGCCTACGAGCAGTACTTC. Protein: CASSRGLASAYEQYF.

The chain recombines TRBV20-1 with TRBJ1-2, with a tentative D call TRBD1 (6 bases). The CDR3 is 15 amino acids. Trimming took 6 bases from V and 8 from J, leaving 25 bases between them. Germline lookup yields CDR1 DFQATT and CDR2 SNEGSKA (reference sequence). The CDR3 sequence: CSALRVVCRGGGYTF. Written as DNA, the CDR3 is TGCAGTGCCCTCAGGGTGGTCTGCCGAGGGGGGGGCTACACCTTC.

V usage is TRBV29-1 and J usage is TRBJ2-5, with D perhaps matching TRBD1 (6 bases). The V gene's germline CDR1 is SQVTM and CDR2 ANQGSEA. V was trimmed by 7 bases and J by 4 bases, leaving 13 bases between them. The length of the CDR3 is 12 residues. CDR3 region: CSGGQTLETQYF. CDR3 sequence (DNA): TGCAGCGGCGGACAGACACTAGAGACCCAGTACTTC. Full variable domain (rest looked up from reference TRBV29-1 and TRBJ2-5): SAVISQKPSRDICQRGTSLTIQCQVDSQVTMMFWYRQQPGQSLTLIATANQGSEATYESGFVIDKFPISRPNLTFSTLTVSNMSPEDSSIYLCSGGQTLETQYFGPGTRLLVL.

The rearrangement uses TRBV12-3 or TRBV12-4 and TRBJ2-5; D call uncertain. The CDR3 spans 14 residues. V lost 7 bases to trimming and J lost 2 bases, with 14 bases between them. This chain's CDR3 is CASNPRGGQETQYF. CDR3 nucleotides: TGTGCCAGCAACCCAAGAGGTGGGCAAGAGACCCAGTACTTC.

The rearrangement joins TRBV4-3 to TRBJ2-3; 9 bases agree with TRBD1. V gave up 1 base and J gave up 5 bases; unmatched junction bases: 4. The CDR3 runs to 15 residues. Per germline, CDR1 LGHNA and CDR2 YSLEER. CDR3 loop: CASSQGTGEIDTQYF. The CDR3 DNA sequence: TGCGCCAGCAGCCAAGGGACAGGGGAGATAGATACGCAGTATTTT.

This clonotype has ten or more counts. V gene TRBV6-2 or TRBV6-3 combines with J gene TRBJ2-5; 7 nucleotides match TRBD2. After removal of 6 bases from V and 2 bases from J, the junction contained 6 bases not matched to a gene. Germline V gene lookup returns CDR1 MNHEY and CDR2 SVGEGT. The CDR3 is 14 residues long. The CDR3 sequence: CASRVRGGQETQYF. CDR3 coding DNA: TGTGCCAGCAGGGTTAGGGGAGGGCAAGAGACCCAGTACTTC.

The table lists this clonotype with a few counts. This rearrangement joins TRBV28 to TRBJ2-7, with TRBD1 matching 7 bases. The V gene's germline CDR1 is MDHEN and CDR2 SYDVKM. CDR3 length: 14 residues. J was trimmed by 0 bases and V by 7 bases; bases with no gene match: 6. CDR3 sequence: CASTATGSSYEQYF. As DNA, the CDR3 is TGTGCCAGCACCGCGACAGGGTCCTCCTACGAGCAGTACTTC.

J is TRBJ2-5 and V is TRBV19; 7 bases fit TRBD2. The end of the DNA fits TRBJ2-7 better, so the J call may be wrong. This CDR3 spans 13 amino acids. The germline V gene encodes CDR1 LNHDA and CDR2 SQIVND (reference sequence). The CDR3 spells CASCTREGCEQYF. Written as DNA, the CDR3 is TGTGCCAGTTGTACCAGGGAGGGCTGCGAGCAGTACTTC.

J is TRBJ2-5 and V is TRBV6-2 or TRBV6-3; D not resolved. Germline V lookup: CDR1 MNHEY, CDR2 SVGEGT. Deletions cut 9 bases from V and 7 bases from J, with 18 bases between. The CDR3 runs to 13 residues. The CDR3 DNA sequence: TGTGCCAGTCTCGACCCCCCACTTTGGACCCAGTACTTC. Translated, it gives CASLDPPLWTQYF.

The rearrangement joins TRBV20-1 to TRBJ1-2; D remains unclear. This CDR3 comprises 14 residues. The V end lost 0 bases, the J end lost 4 bases, and 12 bases lay between the germline ends. Germline-derived CDR1 and CDR2 are DFQATT and SNEGSKA (reference sequence). The chain's CDR3 is CSARDPAYTYGYTF. CDR3 coding DNA: TGCAGTGCTAGAGATCCTGCTTACACCTATGGCTACACCTTC.

The chain recombines TRBV10-3 with TRBJ1-2, with D perhaps TRBD1 (6 bases). CDR1 ENHRY and CDR2 SYGVKD come from the germline V gene. Deletions cut 4 bases from V and 5 bases from J, with 17 bases between. CDR3 length: 15 amino acids. Here the CDR3 DNA reads TGTGCCATCAGTGCTTTTTCCAGGACAGAGTATGGCTACACCTTC. Translation: CAISAFSRTEYGYTF.

This chain uses TRBV7-2 with TRBJ2-7, with a possible D match to TRBD2 (5 bases). Trimming shortened V by 5 bases and J by 3 bases, and 23 bases separated the two germline ends. The CDR3 runs to 17 residues. In germline, CDR1 is SGHTA, CDR2 FQGNSA. The CDR3 region is CASSPGVGPNPFYEQYF. In nucleotides, the CDR3 is TGTGCCAGCAGCCCCGGGGTGGGCCCAAACCCCTTCTACGAGCAGTACTTC.

The chain carries TRBV4-3 and TRBJ2-4; perhaps TRBD2 as D (6 bases). The V end was cut by 0 bases, the J end by 11 bases, with 8 bases between. Germline V lookup: CDR1 LGHNA, CDR2 YSLEER. This CDR3 is built from 12 residues. DNA for the CDR3: TGCGCCAGCAGCCAAGATTGGGGGGTTCAGTACTTC. It codes for CASSQDWGVQYF.

As DNA, the CDR3 is TGCGCCAGCAGCTCCGGACAGCCAGATACGCAGTATTTT. Its protein is CASSSGQPDTQYF. The V gene is TRBV5-1, the J gene TRBJ2-3; maybe TRBD1 (6 bases). V shed 3 bases and J shed 4 bases, with 9 bases lying between them. CDR1 and CDR2 from the germline V gene are SGHRS and YFSETQ. The CDR3 contains 13 residues. Full variable domain (outside the CDR3, taken from reference TRBV5-1 and TRBJ2-3): KAGVTQTPRYLIKTRGQQVTLSCSPISGHRSVSWYQQTPGQGLQFLFEYFSETQRNKGNFPGRFSGRQFSNSRSEMNVSTLELGDSALYLCASSSGQPDTQYFGPGTRLTVL.

The rearrangement joins TRBV7-2 to TRBJ2-5; weak D call: TRBD2 (5 bases). CDR3 length: 14 residues. Germline CDR1 is SGHTA and CDR2 is FQGNSA. V lost 1 base to trimming and J lost 5 bases, with 11 bases between them. CDR3 loop: CASSLGASRETQYF. Here the CDR3 DNA reads TGTGCCAGCAGCTTAGGGGCTAGCCGCGAGACCCAGTACTTC.

This chain links TRBV24-1 with TRBJ1-2, with D uncertain. Germline CDR1 and CDR2: KGHDR and SFDVKD. CDR3 length: 12 amino acids. V lost 2 bases, J lost 5 bases, and 5 bases lay in between. The CDR3 DNA sequence: TGTGCCACCAGTGATTCTCGTTATGGCTACACCTTC. Its protein is CATSDSRYGYTF.

This chain uses TRBV6-5 with TRBJ2-7; a possible D gene is TRBD1 (6 bases). Looked up from germline, CDR1 is MNHEY and CDR2 is SVGAGI. The length of the CDR3 is 15 residues. V was cut by 6 bases and J by 3 bases, with 18 bases left in between. The CDR3 sequence is CASSRGRGSYYEQYF. For the CDR3, the DNA is TGTGCCAGCAGCAGGGGCAGGGGCTCCTACTACGAGCAGTACTTC.

A few counts support this clonotype. The rearrangement joins TRBV29-1 to TRBJ2-5; possibly TRBD1 for D (6 bases). The CDR3 sequence is 15 residues long. Trimming pared 5 bases from V and 4 bases from J, leaving 20 bases between. Germline V lookup: CDR1 SQVTM, CDR2 ANQGSEA. As DNA, the CDR3 is TGCAGCGTTCCCCGGGCCATCAGAGGGGGAGAGACCCAGTACTTC. It codes for CSVPRAIRGGETQYF.

This clonotype was counted once. The gene calls are TRBV5-5 and TRBJ1-2, with TRBD1 matching over 9 bases. The V gene's germline CDR1 is SGHKS and CDR2 YYEKEE (reference sequence). There are 14 residues in the CDR3. J was trimmed by 8 bases and V by 4 bases; bases with no gene match: 9. CDR3 nucleotides: TGTGCCAGCAGCGACGGGACAGGGCCCTTCGGCTACACCTTC. Protein: CASSDGTGPFGYTF.

This clonotype was found a few times. This chain uses TRBV4-2 with TRBJ2-7; D remains unclear. V lost 0 bases and J lost 2, with 8 bases in between. CDR3 size: 14 residues. CDR1 is LGHNA, CDR2 YNFKEQ, per germline. Here the CDR3 reads CASSQENQAYEQYF. As DNA, the CDR3 is TGTGCCAGCAGCCAAGAAAATCAGGCCTACGAGCAGTACTTC.

The chain couples TRBV2 to TRBJ2-1; 9 bases agree with TRBD1. This CDR3 has 16 residues. Trimming cost V 4 bases and J 14 bases; bases outside gene matches: 18. Germline V gene data show CDR1 as SNHLY and CDR2 as FYNNEI. CDR3 amino acids: CASSAGLGTGPLREFF. The CDR3 DNA reads as TGTGCCAGCAGTGCCGGGCTAGGGACAGGGCCCCTTAGGGAGTTCTTC.

This clonotype occurred once. The chain has TRBV4-3 and TRBJ2-3; D not certain. This CDR3 has 13 residues. Germline V gene data show CDR1 as LGHNA and CDR2 as YSLEER. Deletions cut 2 bases from V and 7 bases from J, with 10 bases between. Here the CDR3 reads CASSQTTRNTQYF. CDR3 DNA: TGCGCCAGCAGCCAAACTACGCGGAATACGCAGTATTTT.

V is TRBV13 and J is TRBJ2-1; 10 bases line up with TRBD2. V was clipped by 4 bases and J by 9 bases; unmatched bases: 12. In germline, CDR1 is PRHDT, CDR2 FYEKMQ (reference sequence). This CDR3 comprises 16 residues. Here the CDR3 reads CASSSRLAGLVGEQFF. The CDR3 DNA follows: TGTGCCAGCAGCTCAAGACTAGCGGGCCTCGTGGGTGAGCAGTTCTTC.

The chain has TRBV20-1 and TRBJ2-7; 12 bases map to TRBD2. The end of the DNA is better explained by TRBJ2-5, so the J call may be wrong. Germline V gene data show CDR1 as DFQATT and CDR2 as SNEGSKA (reference sequence). The CDR3 has 16 residues. The CDR3 sequence is CSARLTSGGLGETQYF. CDR3 bases: TGCAGTGCTAGACTAACTAGCGGGGGGCTTGGGGAGACCCAGTACTTC.